The 5 T cell receptor beta chains given below trace back to one sample, sequenced in a study of identical twins. TCRdb ran MiXCR on the 5' RACE reads and lists one entry per CDR3 protein. Counted here are 400,000 to 600,000 distinct CDR3 sequences, 20% to 25% occurring once; the ten biggest clones make up approximately 0.49%. A further study also used this sample, focusing on yellow fever vaccine responses in identical twins.

The sequencing sample was made of CD4+ T cells sorted from blood. These receptor sequences come from a young woman in good health.

The chain links TRBV7-8 to TRBJ2-4, with TRBD1 matching over 7 bases. Germline CDR1 and CDR2: SGHVS and FQNEAQ. This CDR3 contains 15 residues. After removal of 4 bases from V and 0 bases from J, the junction contained 3 bases not matched to a gene. CDR3 DNA sequence: TGTGCCAGCAGCTCAGACAGGGTAGCCAAAAACATTCAGTACTTC. Translation gives CASSSDRVAKNIQYF.

This clonotype was seen a handful of times. The V call is TRBV11-1, the J call TRBJ2-1; D remains unclear. Germline V CDR1 and CDR2: SGHAT, FQDESV (reference sequence). V dropped 1 base and J dropped 0 bases, with 10 bases sitting between them. This CDR3 is 16 amino acids long. CDR3 sequence reads: CASSLGAESSYNEQFF. For the CDR3, the DNA is TGTGCCAGCAGCTTAGGGGCGGAAAGCTCCTACAATGAGCAGTTCTTC.

The rearrangement links TRBV3-1 to TRBJ1-1; tentatively, D is TRBD1 (5 bases). The length of the CDR3 is 12 residues. Trimming removed 4 bases at V and 10 bases at J, with 13 bases between. The germline CDR1 and CDR2 sequences are LGHDT and YNNKEL (reference sequence). CDR3 nucleotides: TGTGCCAGCAGCCTCGTAACAGGAGGAGCTTTCTTT. Its translation is CASSLVTGGAFF.

A few counts support this clonotype. This sequence joins TRBV7-3 and TRBJ2-1; D ambiguous. Looked up from germline, CDR1 is SGHTA and CDR2 is FQGTGA. V lost 5 bases to trimming and J lost 0 bases, with 11 bases between them. The CDR3 sequence is 15 residues long. This chain's CDR3 is CASSSSPSSYNEQFF. The CDR3 coding sequence is TGTGCCAGCAGCAGTAGCCCGAGCTCCTACAATGAGCAGTTCTTC.

This clonotype was seen only a few times. The rearrangement joins TRBV12-3 or TRBV12-4 to TRBJ2-3, with TRBD2 matching 10 bases. V was pared by 6 bases and J by 10 bases, with 19 bases of the junction left unmatched. The CDR3 length is 17 residues. For the CDR3, the DNA is TGTGCCAGCAGCCCACGTGCGGTAGCGGGGGGAACCATAGCGCAGTATTTT. Translation gives CASSPRAVAGGTIAQYF.